The present T cell receptor beta chain was sequenced within a study of shared T cell receptors in the human thymus (TCRdb year 2021). Regarding the study in general: The study examined how the human thymus generates shared, self-reactive T-cell receptor alpha chains.

This clone was observed a few times. No cognate antigen has been identified for it. The sample holds no much larger clone one base away, and base qualities are not on file. Libraries were constructed by the immunoSEQ multiplex PCR assay. TCRdb holds this immuneACCESS table with in-frame rearrangements only. Some clones are missing; in checked studies, unresolved V genes explain under half, and the rest has no known cause. The sample table lists 540,000 or so clones, approximately 80% of them with a count of one. The ten most abundant clones make up about 0.012% of the sample. The CDR3 runs 15 amino acids, cysteine and phenylalanine included. Kept here is only the CDR3 DNA, which spans 45 bases and is read in frame from base 1. Trimming leaves V shorter by 5 bases and J shorter by 8 bases, with the junction holding 12 bases beyond the gene matches. CDR1 MNHEY and CDR2 SVGAGI are derived from the germline V gene.

These data were also reused for a study on human thymus T cells. The second publication reports: In Finland, the donors were immunologically healthy infants who were having open corrective cardiac surgery for congenital heart defects. Thymus tissue was obtained as surgical resects removed during corrective cardiac surgery. Biased V and J gene segment usage appeared to be present in both thymic and peripheral blood repertoires. According to the related research, thymic TCR repertoires were highly overlapping among unrelated individuals. TCR alpha and beta repertoires from roughly eight infant thymus samples and four related peripheral blood samples were characterized in the study. Donor ages ranged from about 7 to 244 days, and the cohort comprised five to seven male and two female infants. Thymocytes were mechanically released from the tissue and were stored as pellets of 10-30 million cells at -70 degrees C. A QIAsymphony instrument was used to extract genomic DNA from frozen cell pellets. The immunoSEQ multiplex PCR assay was used to amplify the TCRB and TCRAD loci from a standardized amount of quality-controlled genomic DNA. The amplicons spanned the V(D)J region and were long enough to cover the CDR3 and allow V and J genes to be identified. Amplicon sequencing was performed on an Illumina platform through the commercial immunoSEQ service. Primer bias and sequencing errors were corrected using previously described methods, and TCRAD and TCRB definitions followed the IMGT database. immunoSEQ Analyzer 3.0 and VDJTools were used for repertoire analysis, which covered basic statistics, V/J segment usage, diversity estimates, rarefaction and pairwise overlap. To estimate diversity, the Chao1, ChaoE, Efron-Thisted, Shannon and inverse Simpson indices were applied, and diversity was also estimated on datasets down-sampled to the smallest sample. Repertoire overlap used strict matching of CDR3 nucleotide sequence, V gene and J gene, with Jaccard-based multidimensional scaling clustering. Thymus samples yielded on average about 810,000 unique TCRB clonotypes, compared with roughly 76,000 from blood samples.

The material sequenced was thymocytes. The chain is assembled from TRBV6-5 and TRBJ2-1, with TRBD1 matching 7 junction bases. This TCR came from a boy under two years old with a congenital heart defect. Donor details come from another sample of the same person, matched by shared clones. CDR3 protein: CASSTRTGSADEQFF. The nucleotide sequence is given as TGTGCCAGCAGTACAAGGACAGGTTCAGCGGATGAGCAGTTCTTC.